What follows are 9 T cell receptor beta chains derived from one specimen sequenced in a study of T cell changes during pregnancy in multiple sclerosis. The assay was immunoSEQ multiplex PCR, and TCRdb's table has in-frame clones only and misses some. The table includes 90,000 to 120,000 clones, 85% to 95% detected once. The source material was peripheral blood, sampled in the third trimester of pregnancy. These receptors originate from a female donor in good health, enrolled as a control in a pregnancy study.

The chain joins TRBV12-5 to TRBJ2-6; a weak D match, TRBD1 (5 bases). Germline CDR1 LGHNT, CDR2 FRNRAP. V was pared by 1 base and J by 3 bases, with 16 bases between. The CDR3 contains 18 residues. DNA of the CDR3: TGTGCTAGTGGTTTGGGGACAAGGGTTCTGGTTGGGGCCAACGTCCTGACTTTC. It codes for CASGLGTRVLVGANVLTF.

The sample holds one count of this clone. The chain uses TRBV18 and TRBJ2-1, with TRBD2 matching over 10 bases. V lost 3 bases, J lost 3 bases, and 11 bases stayed unmatched. This CDR3 region has 18 residues. The germline CDR1 and CDR2 sequences are KGHSH and LQKENI. The CDR3 region has the DNA TGTGCCAGCTCACCGAGCGTCCCTAGCGGGGGCTTCTACAATGAGCAGTTCTTC. Its translation is CASSPSVPSGGFYNEQFF.

This clone occurred once. The chain carries TRBV30 and TRBJ2-2; tentative D call: TRBD2 (5 bases). CDR1 is GTSNPN, CDR2 SVGIG, per germline (reference sequence). Trimming pared 5 bases from V and 4 bases from J, leaving 17 bases between. The length of the CDR3 is 15 residues. In DNA form, the CDR3 reads TGTGCCTGGTACCCCGGACTTCTACGCACCGGGGAGCTGTTTTTT. Protein sequence: CAWYPGLLRTGELFF.

V gene TRBV6-1 combines with J gene TRBJ1-1; a possible D gene is TRBD1 (5 bases). Germline V gene lookup returns CDR1 MNHNS and CDR2 SASEGT. V dropped 4 bases and J dropped 1 base, with 7 bases sitting between them. There are 13 residues in the CDR3. In DNA, the CDR3 is TGTGCCAGCAGTGTCGACAGGAACACTGAAGCTTTCTTT. Protein product: CASSVDRNTEAFF.

The chain joins TRBV15 to TRBJ2-3; D is possibly TRBD1 (6 bases). The germline V gene has CDR1 LNHNV and CDR2 YYDKDF (reference sequence). This CDR3 is 15 amino acids long. Trimming removed 5 bases from V and 6 bases from J, with 18 bases in between. The CDR3 sequence: CATSVTRGGPDTQYF. The DNA of the CDR3 is TGTGCCACCAGCGTAACCCGAGGGGGACCGGATACGCAGTATTTT.

V and J are TRBV4-3 and TRBJ2-2; D remains ambiguous. Germline loops: CDR1 LGHNA, CDR2 YSLEER. Trimming left V 0 bases short and J 0 bases short, with 11 bases between. This CDR3 contains 17 residues. The CDR3: CASSQDRRTPNTGELFF. CDR3 nucleotide sequence: TGCGCCAGCAGCCAAGATCGGAGAACACCGAACACCGGGGAGCTGTTTTTT.

The rearrangement joins TRBV27 to TRBJ1-2; 7 nucleotides match TRBD1. The germline gives CDR1 MNHEY, CDR2 SMNVEV (reference sequence). Germline trimming cut 7 bases from V and 2 bases from J; bases unmatched to any gene: 10. The CDR3 loop spans 15 amino acids. The CDR3 loop is CASKLNRGLNYGYTF. The CDR3 DNA is TGTGCCAGCAAGCTCAACAGGGGCTTAAACTATGGCTACACCTTC.

The rearrangement joins TRBV7-2 to TRBJ2-7; 7 nucleotides line up with TRBD1. The trim removed 4 bases at V and 3 bases at J, leaving 12 bases unmatched. The CDR3 sequence is 16 residues long. CDR1 SGHTA and CDR2 FQGNSA come from the germline V gene. The CDR3 DNA reads as TGTGCCAGCAGCTCCCGGCCCGGGACAGCTTTCTACGAGCAGTACTTC. As protein: CASSSRPGTAFYEQYF.

The genes are TRBV6-6 and TRBJ2-3, with 8 bases aligning to TRBD1. Trimming cost V 11 bases and J 2 bases; bases outside gene matches: 3. The CDR3 is 12 residues long. Germline lookup yields CDR1 MNHNY and CDR2 SVGAGI (reference sequence). The CDR3 DNA reads as TGTGCCGGACAGGGCCTCACAGATACGCAGTATTTT. It yields the protein CAGQGLTDTQYF.